These 26 T cell receptor beta chains came from one sample sequenced in a study of blood T cells in healthy people across ages. Primers used in a second PCR of roughly 7 to 12 cycles were a sample-barcoded 5' primer and a J-beta primer mix. From the 5' RACE reads, TCRdb called clonotypes with MiXCR, one entry per CDR3 protein. The data show 600,000 or so distinct CDR3 sequences, under 30% seen once. What was sequenced was blood. These TCRs come from a woman older than 75 in good health.

This clonotype was counted between two and nine times. For the CDR3, the DNA is TGTGCCAGCAGCGCGAGCGGGACAGGTCAGGAAAAACTGTTTTTT. Translating gives CASSASGTGQEKLFF. This chain connects TRBV9 to TRBJ1-4; 8 bases are shared with TRBD1. The ends lost 3 bases at V and 8 bases at J; junction bases unmatched: 9. The CDR3 totals 15 residues. CDR1 is SGDLS and CDR2 is YYNGEE in the germline V gene.

This sequence joins TRBV7-2 and TRBJ2-1; TRBD2 might be the D (6 bases). CDR1 and CDR2 (germline): SGHTA, FQGNSA. The V end was cut by 1 base, the J end by 7 bases, with 11 bases between. The CDR3 runs to 14 residues. CDR3 region: CASSLGAGRNEQFF. The CDR3 region has the DNA TGTGCCAGCAGCTTAGGGGCAGGGAGGAATGAGCAGTTCTTC.

There are many counts of this clonotype. The chain has TRBV5-1 and TRBJ2-5; D is uncertain. Looked up from germline, CDR1 is SGHRS and CDR2 is YFSETQ. The CDR3 covers 11 residues. Trimming stripped 5 bases from V and 6 bases from J, with 8 bases between. CDR3 protein: CASRESKTQYF. CDR3 sequence (DNA): TGCGCCAGCAGAGAGAGCAAGACCCAGTACTTC.

This clonotype was recorded many times. CDR3 in amino acids: CAWSVEGVQQYF. The CDR3 coding sequence is TGTGCCTGGAGTGTAGAAGGGGTCCAGCAGTACTTC. The genes are TRBV30 and TRBJ2-7; TRBD1 is a possible D gene (5 bases). V was trimmed by 0 bases and J by 8 bases, leaving 11 bases between them. CDR3 size: 12 residues. Germline loops: CDR1 GTSNPN, CDR2 SVGIG (reference sequence).

The CDR3 region is CSALAGVPQETQYF. CDR3 sequence (DNA): TGCAGTGCTCTAGCGGGAGTCCCCCAAGAGACCCAGTACTTC. V gene TRBV20-1 combines with J gene TRBJ2-7, with TRBD2 matching over 10 bases. TRBJ2-5 matches the DNA end more closely, so the J call is doubtful. The CDR3 runs to 14 residues. Looked up from germline, CDR1 is DFQATT and CDR2 is SNEGSKA (reference sequence).

This clonotype was picked up many times. CDR3 amino acids: CASSQDRTGSLNYGYTF. CDR3 sequence (DNA): TGTGCCAGCAGCCAAGATCGGACAGGTTCACTAAACTATGGCTACACCTTC. The genes are TRBV3-1 and TRBJ1-2; 7 bases match TRBD1. Germline assignment: CDR1 LGHDT and CDR2 YNNKEL (reference sequence). Unmatched junction bases numbered 9, after V lost 0 bases and J lost 2 bases. CDR3 length: 17 residues.

V and J are TRBV9 and TRBJ1-4, with D perhaps matching TRBD1 (5 bases). The CDR3 runs 15 residues. Germline values: CDR1 SGDLS, CDR2 YYNGEE. Trimming left V 3 bases short and J 7 bases short, with 16 bases between. This CDR3 reads CASSAHRSDSEKLFF. The CDR3 DNA reads TGTGCCAGCAGCGCCCACAGGAGCGACAGTGAAAAACTGTTTTTT.

This clonotype was found many times. V and J are TRBV11-2 and TRBJ2-7; TRBD2 matches at 11 bases. V shed 3 bases, J shed 1 base, and the junction held 5 bases outside the gene matches. CDR3 length: 16 amino acids. CDR1 SGHAT and CDR2 FQNNGV come from the germline V gene. The CDR3 DNA follows: TGTGCCAGCAGCTTTCACCCTAGCGGGGGGTCCTACGAGCAGTACTTC. It encodes CASSFHPSGGSYEQYF.

Notes on this clonotype: Given a much more abundant clone one base away, this may be a read error. The chain uses TRBV24-1 and TRBJ2-1; no reliable D call. CDR3 length: 14 amino acids. Germline V gene lookup returns CDR1 KGHDR and CDR2 SFDVKD. The CDR3 nucleotides read TGTGCCACCAGTGATGTAGGGTACTACAATAAGCAGTTCTTC. As protein: CATSDVGYYNKQFF.

V gene TRBV5-1 combines with J gene TRBJ1-6; TRBD1 might be the D (6 bases). V lost 5 bases and J lost 0, with 15 bases in between. The CDR3 has 17 residues. In germline, CDR1 is SGHRS, CDR2 YFSETQ. CDR3 protein: CASSRQALSSYNSPLHF. The CDR3 coding sequence is TGCGCCAGCAGTAGACAGGCCTTAAGCTCCTATAATTCACCCCTCCACTTT.

This clonotype was observed at least ten times. This chain joins TRBV12-3 or TRBV12-4 and TRBJ1-2; 11 bases are shared with TRBD1. V lost 5 bases, J lost 4 bases, and 3 bases stayed unmatched. This CDR3 has 14 amino acids. CDR3 sequence: CASSRDRGFYGYTF. The CDR3 region has the DNA TGTGCCAGCAGTCGGGACAGGGGGTTCTATGGCTACACCTTC.

This clonotype turned up a few times. The V call is TRBV7-2, the J call TRBJ1-2, with TRBD1 matching 9 bases. The trim removed 4 bases at V and 8 bases at J, leaving 11 bases unmatched. The CDR3 is 15 amino acids. Germline-derived CDR1 and CDR2 are SGHTA and FQGNSA. The CDR3: CASSSRTGVSGGYTF. The CDR3 nucleotides are TGTGCCAGCAGCTCCAGGACAGGGGTGTCCGGGGGCTACACCTTC.

The V call is TRBV5-6, the J call TRBJ2-1, with D perhaps assigned TRBD1 or TRBD2 (5 bases each). Per germline, CDR1 SGHDT and CDR2 YYEEEE. Between the trimmed V and J ends, which lost 5 bases and 1 base, there was a span of 10 bases. There are 14 residues in the CDR3. CDR3 residues: CASRGEGSYNEQFF. DNA of the CDR3: TGTGCCAGCAGGGGAGAGGGGTCCTACAATGAGCAGTTCTTC.

This clonotype was seen a handful of times. Since a much larger clone is just one base distant, this may be a read error. The chain uses TRBV7-2 and TRBJ1-4; D remains ambiguous. CDR1 and CDR2 (germline): SGHTA, FQGNSA. This CDR3 is built from 15 residues. The CDR3 reads CASSPIGRSNEKRFF. CDR3 DNA sequence: TGTGCCAGCAGCCCCATCGGGCGCAGTAATGAAAAACGGTTTTTT. The whole variable domain, remainder taken from reference TRBV7-2 and TRBJ1-4, is GAGVSQSPSNKVTEKGKDVELRCDPISGHTALYWYRQSLGQGLEFLIYFQGNSAPDKSGLPSDRFSAERTGGSVSTLTIQRTQQEDSAVYLCASSPIGRSNEKRFFGSGTQLSVL.

The V gene is TRBV30, the J gene TRBJ2-1; D may correspond to TRBD1 or TRBD2 (6 bases each). CDR1 and CDR2 (germline): GTSNPN, SVGIG (reference sequence). The CDR3 length is 13 residues. The CDR3 region is CAYLETGAGKQFF. The CDR3 DNA reads as TGTGCTTACTTGGAAACGGGGGCAGGAAAGCAGTTCTTC.

This clonotype was seen ten or more times. The chain carries TRBV15 and TRBJ1-5, with TRBD1 as a possible D gene (5 bases). Germline-derived CDR1 and CDR2 are LNHNV and YYDKDF (reference sequence). Trimming shortened V by 3 bases and J by 2 bases, and 14 bases separated the two germline ends. There are 16 residues in the CDR3. DNA of the CDR3: TGTGCCACCAGCAGGCCTGGGGGTTCGGGCAATCAGCCCCAGCATTTT. Encoded protein: CATSRPGGSGNQPQHF.

With respect to this clonotype: Just one base apart from a much larger clone, this may be a read error. This CDR3 fails to terminate in the conserved phenylalanine or tryptophan, so it likely reflects a read error. J is TRBJ1-6 and V is TRBV20-1, with TRBD1 matching over 8 bases. The germline CDR1 and CDR2 sequences are DFQATT and SNEGSKA (reference sequence). V shed 1 base, J shed 8 bases, and the junction held 4 bases outside the gene matches. This CDR3 is 14 amino acids long. The CDR3 region has the DNA TGCAGTGCTAGAGGTGGACAGGGCGATTCACCCCTCCACTGT. Translation: CSARGGQGDSPLHC.

This clonotype was picked up a small number of times. The chain employs TRBV29-1 and TRBJ1-2, with TRBD1 matching 8 bases. The CDR3 sequence is 11 residues long. V gave up 6 bases and J gave up 8 bases; unmatched junction bases: 5. CDR1 is SQVTM and CDR2 is ANQGSEA in the germline V gene. This chain's CDR3 is CSVATGEGYTF. CDR3 sequence (DNA): TGCAGCGTGGCGACAGGGGAAGGCTACACCTTC. The whole variable domain, filled in from reference TRBV29-1 and TRBJ1-2, reads SAVISQKPSRDICQRGTSLTIQCQVDSQVTMMFWYRQQPGQSLTLIATANQGSEATYESGFVIDKFPISRPNLTFSTLTVSNMSPEDSSIYLCSVATGEGYTFGSGTRLTVV.

This clonotype was detected ten times or more. The rearrangement joins TRBV10-2 to TRBJ2-3; TRBD2 agrees at 9 bases. The length of the CDR3 is 15 residues. Germline V CDR1 and CDR2: WSHSY, SAAADI. V shed 4 bases and J 2 bases; nucleotides not matched to a gene: 4. The CDR3 region has the DNA TGCGCCAGCAGTGCGGGGGGACTAGCCACAGATACGCAGTATTTT. Translation gives CASSAGGLATDTQYF.

The chain carries TRBV6-1 and TRBJ1-6, with D perhaps matching TRBD1 (6 bases). Trimming took 2 bases from V and 6 from J, leaving 11 bases between them. The germline V gene encodes CDR1 MNHNS and CDR2 SASEGT. This CDR3 contains 15 residues. The CDR3 bases are TGTGCCAGCAGTGAAAGCGACAGGACTAATTCACCCCTCCACTTT. Amino acids: CASSESDRTNSPLHF.

A note on this clonotype: This clone may be a read error of a much larger clone one base away. The chain uses TRBV12-3 or TRBV12-4 and TRBJ1-2; 7 nucleotides match TRBD1. The CDR3 covers 13 residues. CDR3 sequence: CANSTQGSYGYTF. The CDR3, as DNA: TGTGCCAACAGTACACAGGGGAGCTATGGCTACACCTTC.

The chain couples TRBV7-2 to TRBJ1-2, with TRBD1 matching over 8 bases. V lost 0 bases to trimming and J lost 4 bases; unmatched junction nucleotides: 4. The germline CDR1 and CDR2 sequences are SGHTA and FQGNSA. The CDR3 length is 15 residues. The CDR3 region has the DNA TGTGCCAGCAGCTTAGCGCGAGGGACAGGCTATGGCTACACCTTC. The encoded protein is CASSLARGTGYGYTF.

V usage is TRBV28 and J usage is TRBJ1-2; 7 positions match TRBD1. Germline lookup yields CDR1 MDHEN and CDR2 SYDVKM. This CDR3 region has 14 residues. With V trimmed by 4 bases and J by 8 bases, 10 bases remained unmatched. The chain's CDR3 is CASSSLDRVQGYTF. The CDR3 DNA reads as TGTGCCAGCAGTTCCCTCGACAGGGTACAAGGCTACACCTTC.

About this clonotype: A much bigger clone sits one base away, suggesting this may be a read error. This chain links TRBV7-2 with TRBJ2-1; D assignment may be TRBD1 or TRBD2 (5 bases each). Germline V CDR1 and CDR2: SGHTA, FQGNSA. The germline V and J ends were trimmed by 5 bases and 6 bases, with 20 bases remaining between them. The CDR3 loop spans 16 amino acids. This CDR3 is CASSEGSGGACNEQFF. For the CDR3, the DNA is TGTGCCAGCAGCGAGGGGAGCGGTGGCGCCTGCAATGAGCAGTTCTTC.

J is TRBJ2-1 and V is TRBV5-1, with TRBD2 matching 8 bases. The germline V gene encodes CDR1 SGHRS and CDR2 YFSETQ. The V gene end was trimmed by 1 base and the J gene end by 10 bases; junction bases not matched to a gene: 13. There are 16 residues in the CDR3. The CDR3 here is CASSLMSGGWMGEQFF. CDR3 coding DNA: TGCGCCAGCAGCTTGATGAGCGGGGGATGGATGGGCGAGCAGTTCTTC.

The chain uses TRBV19 and TRBJ2-5, with D tentatively TRBD1 (6 bases). The CDR3 covers 14 residues. V was trimmed by 10 bases and J by 5 bases, leaving 20 bases between them. Per the germline V gene, CDR1 is LNHDA and CDR2 is SQIVND (reference sequence). The CDR3 sequence is CATRDILTGETQYF. The CDR3 DNA follows: TGTGCCACACGGGACATTCTCACAGGGGAGACCCAGTACTTC.